These 4 T cell receptor beta chains originate from one sample sequenced in a study of shared clonotypes between healthy human individuals. TCRdb's table, derived via immunoSEQ multiplex PCR, lists solely in-frame clones and lacks some. This repertoire shows around 700,000 clones, about 74% found once; its top ten account for about 1.8%. Material: memory CD4+ T cells sorted from blood. As for subset: CD45RA-negative fraction. The receptors shown here come from a young woman in good health.

The chain has TRBV19 and TRBJ2-1; no reliable D call. The CDR3 runs to 12 residues. CDR1 is LNHDA, CDR2 SQIVND, per germline (reference sequence). Trimming removed 6 bases from V and 5 bases from J, with 8 bases in between. CDR3 region: CASRGNNNEQFF. CDR3 bases: TGTGCCAGTAGGGGTAACAACAATGAGCAGTTCTTC.

This chain connects TRBV18 to TRBJ2-1; TRBD2 matches at 13 bases. After removal of 6 bases from V and 6 bases from J, the junction contained 11 bases not matched to a gene. CDR3 size: 17 residues. Per the germline V gene, CDR1 is KGHSH and CDR2 is LQKENI. The CDR3 region has the DNA TGTGCCAGCTCCCAAGGACTAGCGGGAGCCTTGAGCAATGAGCAGTTCTTC. Translation gives CASSQGLAGALSNEQFF.

V and J are TRBV11-2 and TRBJ1-5, with unresolved D. V gave up 2 bases and J gave up 7 bases, with 9 bases separating them. The CDR3 runs to 13 residues. In germline, CDR1 is SGHAT, CDR2 FQNNGV. The CDR3 loop is CASSLTLGQPQHF. CDR3 DNA sequence: TGTGCCAGCAGCTTAACCCTCGGCCAGCCCCAGCATTTT.

This chain links TRBV11-2 with TRBJ2-3; D is unclear. V lost 2 bases and J lost 0, with 9 bases in between. Germline CDR1 is SGHAT and CDR2 is FQNNGV. This CDR3 spans 15 amino acids. The CDR3 DNA sequence: TGTGCCAGCAGCTTAAACTACCTAAGCACAGATACGCAGTATTTT. This sequence encodes CASSLNYLSTDTQYF.